The rows below give T cell receptor beta chains drawn from one sample of a study of cytomegalovirus exposure and HLA in healthy donors. Data came from immunoSEQ multiplex PCR; TCRdb stores just in-frame clones and leaves some out. The listing records some 72,000 clones. The material sequenced was PBMCs. The source is a boy under 18 in good health and CMV-seronegative. Each CDR3 is given with its conserved first and last residue. A D gene is named only where the DNA matches it firmly.

j_call v_call d_call cdr3_aa cdr3_nt
TRBJ2-7 TRBV5-1 NA CASSWDTPYEQYF TGCGCCAGCAGTTGGGACACTCCCTACGAGCAGTACTTC
TRBJ2-7 TRBV5-4 TRBD1 CASSGGQGGPSYEQYF TGTGCCAGCAGCGGGGGACAGGGAGGGCCCTCCTACGAGCAGTACTTC
TRBJ2-7 TRBV4-1 TRBD2 CASSQITGTSGRGGGEQYF TGCGCCAGCAGCCAAATAACCGGGACTAGCGGGAGAGGGGGTGGCGAGCAGTACTTC
TRBJ2-3 TRBV4-2 TRBD2 CASSQSSSGGADTQYF TGTGCCAGCAGCCAGTCCTCTAGCGGGGGGGCAGATACGCAGTATTTT
TRBJ1-1 TRBV6-5 NA CASSYSGKTGNTEAFF TGTGCCAGCAGTTACTCGGGGAAAACAGGGAACACTGAAGCTTTCTTT
TRBJ2-1 TRBV19 TRBD1 CASRGQGGSYEQFF TGTGCCAGTAGGGGACAGGGCGGAAGCTATGAGCAGTTCTTC
TRBJ1-2 TRBV29-1 TRBD1 CSVETGGDGYTF TGCAGCGTCGAGACAGGGGGCGATGGCTACACCTTC
TRBJ2-1 TRBV6-1 TRBD2 CASSEELAADNEQFF TGTGCCAGCAGTGAAGAACTAGCGGCCGACAATGAGCAGTTCTTC
TRBJ2-1 TRBV6-5 TRBD2 CASSFAGGKDNEQFF TGTGCCAGCAGTTTCGCGGGAGGGAAAGATAATGAGCAGTTCTTC
TRBJ1-1 TRBV30 NA CAWSGGRRSNTEAFF TGTGCCTGGAGTGGGGGGCGACGATCGAACACTGAAGCTTTCTTT
TRBJ2-1 TRBV4-2 TRBD2 CASSQLAGLDNEQFF TGTGCCAGCAGCCAACTAGCGGGACTGGACAATGAGCAGTTCTTC
TRBJ1-1 TRBV5-1 NA CASSLEIQGPNTEAFF TGCGCCAGCAGCTTGGAAATCCAGGGCCCGAACACTGAAGCTTTCTTT
TRBJ2-1 TRBV15 TRBD2 CATSRKGVTSGRLLDEQFF TGTGCCACCAGCAGAAAGGGGGTCACTAGCGGGAGACTCCTCGATGAGCAGTTCTTC
TRBJ1-5 TRBV7-2 NA CASSVLVGVQPQHF TGTGCCAGCAGCGTCCTGGTCGGTGTTCAGCCCCAGCATTTT
TRBJ2-1 TRBV30 TRBD2 CAWRLAGGPGNEQFF TGTGCCTGGAGACTAGCGGGGGGGCCGGGGAATGAGCAGTTCTTC
TRBJ1-1 TRBV6-1 NA CASRVGGLVEAFF TGTGCCTCGAGAGTTGGGGGACTGGTGGAAGCTTTCTTT
TRBJ1-5 TRBV7-9 NA CASSTTEQPQHF TGTGCCAGCAGCACGACGGAGCAGCCCCAGCATTTT
TRBJ1-2 TRBV5-1 NA CASSLGGPTYGYTF TGCGCCAGCAGCTTGGGAGGGCCCACCTATGGCTACACCTTC
TRBJ2-7 TRBV6-5 NA CASSYSSYHSYEQYF TGTGCCAGCAGTTACTCGAGCTATCACTCCTACGAGCAGTACTTC
TRBJ1-4 TRBV5-1 NA CASSPGGNEKLFF TGCGCCAGCAGCCCCGGGGGGAATGAAAAACTGTTTTTT
TRBJ2-7 TRBV25-1 NA CASSPAYEQYF TGTGCCAGCAGTCCCGCCTACGAGCAGTACTTC
TRBJ1-2 TRBV5-1 TRBD1 CASSLLTGEAIGYTF TGCGCCAGCAGCCTCCTGACAGGGGAAGCGATCGGCTACACCTTC
TRBJ2-7 TRBV4-1 NA CASSQAGGQGAGEQYF TGCGCCAGCAGCCAAGCCGGGGGGCAGGGGGCAGGGGAGCAGTACTTC
TRBJ1-2 TRBV6-4 TRBD1 CASSESGQGNYGYIF TGTGCCAGCAGTGAATCCGGACAGGGTAACTATGGCTACATCTTC
TRBJ1-1 TRBV9 TRBD1 CASSGTGTVNTEAFF TGTGCCAGCAGCGGAACCGGGACAGTGAACACTGAAGCTTTCTTT
TRBJ2-7 TRBV5-4 NA CASSLVGNRNEQYF TGTGCCAGCAGCTTAGTGGGCAATCGGAACGAGCAGTACTTC
TRBJ1-2 TRBV7-9 NA CASSLAGSSAYGYTF TGTGCCAGCAGCTTAGCGGGCAGTTCAGCCTATGGCTACACCTTC
TRBJ1-4 TRBV19 TRBD1 CASTPGQELLLMGKLFF TGTGCCAGTACCCCAGGACAGGAACTACTTCTCATGGGGAAACTGTTTTTT
TRBJ2-7 TRBV7-9 TRBD1 CASSRTGGDPEQYF TGTGCCAGCAGCCGGACAGGGGGTGATCCCGAGCAGTACTTC
TRBJ2-7 TRBV6-6 NA CASSRIEAYEQYF TGTGCCAGCAGCCGCATTGAGGCGTACGAGCAGTACTTC
TRBJ1-6 TRBV19 NA CASTLQANSPLHF TGTGCCAGTACTTTACAGGCCAATTCACCCCTCCACTTT
TRBJ1-5 TRBV4-1 NA CASSQDQGNQPQHF TGCGCCAGCAGCCAAGATCAGGGGAATCAGCCCCAGCATTTT
TRBJ1-5 TRBV7-6 NA CASSLTSNQPQHF TGTGCCAGCAGCTTAACAAGCAATCAGCCCCAGCATTTT
TRBJ2-7 TRBV5-6 NA CASSPEGLGATYEQYF TGTGCCAGCAGCCCGGAGGGCCTCGGAGCCACCTACGAGCAGTACTTC
TRBJ1-2 TRBV5-1 TRBD1 CASVEAPGQAYGYTF TGCGCCAGTGTAGAGGCCCCCGGACAGGCCTATGGCTACACCTTC
TRBJ2-3 TRBV11-3 TRBD2 CASSLDSTSGSLWRDTQYF TGTGCCAGCAGCTTAGATTCGACTAGCGGGAGTCTTTGGCGAGATACGCAGTATTTT
TRBJ2-1 TRBV10-1 NA CASPRNNEQFF TGCGCCAGCCCCCGTAACAATGAGCAGTTCTTC
TRBJ2-7 TRBV25-1 NA CASSESGGPHYEQYF TGTGCCAGCAGTGAATCCGGGGGGCCCCACTACGAGCAGTACTTC
TRBJ1-1 TRBV7-2 TRBD1 CASSPGTGRTEAFF TGTGCCAGCAGCCCTGGGACAGGGAGGACTGAAGCTTTCTTT
TRBJ2-3 TRBV19 NA CASSLRERNTDTQYF TGTGCCAGTAGCCTCCGGGAAAGGAATACAGATACGCAGTATTTT
TRBJ2-2 TRBV15 NA CATSREGGKNTGELFF TGTGCCACCAGCAGAGAAGGGGGAAAGAACACCGGGGAGCTGTTTTTT
TRBJ2-2 TRBV7-5 NA CVRSACGRSTGELFF TGTGTCAGAAGCGCCTGCGGGAGGTCTACCGGGGAGCTGTTTTTT
TRBJ1-4 TRBV2 TRBD1 CASSQQGAGEKLFF TGTGCCAGCAGCCAACAGGGGGCTGGTGAAAAACTGTTTTTT
TRBJ1-2 TRBV6-5 NA CASSYSAGGPGGYTF TGTGCCAGCAGTTACAGCGCGGGGGGTCCCGGTGGCTACACCTTC
TRBJ1-4 TRBV7-8 NA CASSRGGLVEKLFF TGTGCCAGCAGCCGGGGAGGTTTAGTAGAAAAACTGTTTTTT